This TCR beta chain was sequenced for a study of cytomegalovirus exposure and HLA in healthy donors. This clone was detected once. The target antigen is unknown. 13 Jbeta primers and 60 Vbeta primers were used for the PCR. As processed by the authors: It was a later analysis that counted tens of millions of unique TCR beta chains, of which approximately 11 million were shared. Sequencing used immunoSEQ multiplex PCR; TCRdb keeps in-frame clones, though not all of them. From that table come the V and J calls and clone size; the DNA was used to work out D and trimming. This sample has approximately 210,000 clones, with around 80% found just once. V shed 1 base, J shed 3 bases, and the junction held 14 bases outside the gene matches. Germline V CDR1 and CDR2: SNHLY, FYNNEI. The CDR3 sequence is 19 residues long. Study findings and constraints: CMV serostatus was the only immune exposure information that was available. In an earlier analysis, about 87% or about 30%: the productive usage of most TCR beta V segments. Rare sequences made up most TCRs, while some public TCRs were found in many donors.

Material: PBMCs. This receptor was obtained from a woman in her forties in good health and CMV-seronegative. The chain couples TRBV2 to TRBJ1-2; TRBD1 matches at 10 bases. CDR3 region: CASSEGERWETGGYYGYTF. The CDR3 bases are TGTGCCAGCAGTGAAGGGGAAAGGTGGGAGACAGGGGGCTACTATGGCTACACCTTC.